This TCR beta chain was documented in a study of metastatic and nonmetastatic thyroid tumors. Prior to thyroid surgery, none of the patients had received any treatment. The germline V gene has CDR1 KGHSH and CDR2 LQKENI. This CDR3 region has 16 residues. Trimming removed 4 bases from V and 2 bases from J; junction bases left unmatched: 7. TCRdb re-clonotyped the PCR reads via MiXCR. The profile shows around 30,000 clones, about 15% of them singletons. This TCR was recovered from a male donor with papillary thyroid cancer or a benign thyroid nodule (not recorded which). Some clones in this sample may be carry-over from other donors' samples. V usage is TRBV18 and J usage is TRBJ2-3, with 9 nucleotides matching TRBD2. What was sequenced was blood. The CDR3 DNA is TGTGCCAGCTCACGAACCGGGACTAGCATCACAGATACGCAGTATTTT. This sequence encodes CASSRTGTSITDTQYF.